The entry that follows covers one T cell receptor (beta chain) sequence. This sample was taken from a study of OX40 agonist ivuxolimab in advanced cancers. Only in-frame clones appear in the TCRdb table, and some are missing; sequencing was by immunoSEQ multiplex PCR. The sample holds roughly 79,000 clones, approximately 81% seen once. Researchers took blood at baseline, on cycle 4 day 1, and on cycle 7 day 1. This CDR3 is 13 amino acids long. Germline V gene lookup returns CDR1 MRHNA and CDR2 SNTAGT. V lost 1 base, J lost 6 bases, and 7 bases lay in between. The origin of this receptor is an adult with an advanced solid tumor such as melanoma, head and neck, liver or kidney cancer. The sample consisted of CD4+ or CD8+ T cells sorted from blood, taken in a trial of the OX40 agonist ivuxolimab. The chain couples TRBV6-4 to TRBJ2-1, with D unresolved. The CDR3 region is CASSDYLLNEQFF. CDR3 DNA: TGTGCCAGCAGTGACTACCTACTCAATGAGCAGTTCTTC.